The text below deals with one T cell receptor beta chain. This specimen belongs to a study of PD-1 blockade in classical Hodgkin lymphoma. Only in-frame clones appear in the TCRdb table, and some are missing; sequencing was by immunoSEQ multiplex PCR. The data show about 100,000 clones, around nine tenths seen once. All trial patients relapsed after autologous stem cell transplantation. Best responses fell into complete response, partial response or progressive disease. In germline, CDR1 is SEHNR, CDR2 FQNEAQ (reference sequence). V was cut by 0 bases and J by 4 bases, with 12 bases left in between. This CDR3 spans 15 amino acids.

The sample in question was peripheral blood mononuclear cells (PBMCs), obtained before the second cycle of nivolumab. The TCR comes from a human donor with classical Hodgkin lymphoma. This chain links TRBV7-9 with TRBJ1-2; D perhaps matches TRBD1 (6 bases). The CDR3 protein is CASSLAYRGPYGYTF. CDR3 nucleotides: TGTGCCAGCAGCTTAGCGTACCGGGGGCCCTATGGCTACACCTTC.